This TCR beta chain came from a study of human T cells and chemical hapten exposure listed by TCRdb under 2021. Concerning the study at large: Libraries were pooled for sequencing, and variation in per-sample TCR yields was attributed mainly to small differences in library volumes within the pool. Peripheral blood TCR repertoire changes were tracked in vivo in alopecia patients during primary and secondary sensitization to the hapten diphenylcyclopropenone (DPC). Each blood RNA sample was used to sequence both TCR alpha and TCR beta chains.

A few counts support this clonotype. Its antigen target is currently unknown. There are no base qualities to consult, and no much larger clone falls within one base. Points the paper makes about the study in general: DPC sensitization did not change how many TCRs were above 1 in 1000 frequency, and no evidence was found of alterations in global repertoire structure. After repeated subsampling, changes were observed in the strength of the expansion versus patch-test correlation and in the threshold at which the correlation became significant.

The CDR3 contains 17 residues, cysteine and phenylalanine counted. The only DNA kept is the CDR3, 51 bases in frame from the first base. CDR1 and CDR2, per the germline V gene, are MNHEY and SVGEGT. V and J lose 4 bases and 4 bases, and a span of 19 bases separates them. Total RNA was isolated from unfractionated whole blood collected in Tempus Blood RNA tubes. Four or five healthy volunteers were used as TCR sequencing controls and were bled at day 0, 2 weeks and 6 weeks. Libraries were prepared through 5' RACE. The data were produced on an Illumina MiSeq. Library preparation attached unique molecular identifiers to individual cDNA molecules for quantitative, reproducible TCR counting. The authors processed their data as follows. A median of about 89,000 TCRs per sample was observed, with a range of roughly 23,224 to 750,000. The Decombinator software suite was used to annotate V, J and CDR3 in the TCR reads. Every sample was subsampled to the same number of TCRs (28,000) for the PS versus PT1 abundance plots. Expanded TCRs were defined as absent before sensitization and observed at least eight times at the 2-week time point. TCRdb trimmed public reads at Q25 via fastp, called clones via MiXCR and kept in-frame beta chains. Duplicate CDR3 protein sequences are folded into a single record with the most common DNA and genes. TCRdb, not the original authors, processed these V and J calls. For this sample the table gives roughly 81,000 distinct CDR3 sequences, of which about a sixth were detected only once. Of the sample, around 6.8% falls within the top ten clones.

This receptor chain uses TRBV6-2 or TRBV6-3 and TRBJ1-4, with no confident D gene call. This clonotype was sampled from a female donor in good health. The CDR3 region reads CASSLQPRRRVNEKLFF. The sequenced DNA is TGTGCCAGCAGTTTACAACCGCGACGGAGAGTTAATGAAAAACTGTTTTTT.